This T cell receptor beta chain stems from a study of blood T cell repertoires in COVID-19. Assay used: immunoSEQ multiplex PCR; TCRdb lists only in-frame clones, some missing. The sample shows under 200,000 clones, about nine tenths of them seen only once. This TCR was recovered from a man aged 18-30 years with active or convalescent COVID-19. Sequencing input: peripheral blood.

CDR3 amino acids: CASSSRGQGEGGNTIYF. CDR3 nucleotides: TGCGCCAGCAGCTCGAGGGGACAGGGGGAAGGTGGAAACACCATATATTTT. The rearrangement links TRBV5-1 to TRBJ1-3; 11 bases fit TRBD1. V trimming: 3 bases; J trimming: 3 bases; junction bases outside the gene matches: 8. Germline CDR1 is SGHRS and CDR2 is YFSETQ. The CDR3 contains 17 residues.